This T cell receptor (beta chain) was sequenced for a study of human T cells and chemical hapten exposure. Findings and limits, study-wide: No change in TCRs above 1 in 1000 frequency was produced by DPC sensitization.

Time point in this sample: healthy volunteer bleed at 2 weeks. Extraction of total RNA was performed on unfractionated whole blood. This clonotype was counted only a few times. Antigen: not known. The CDR3 covers 15 residues. Germline trimming cut 4 bases from V and 5 bases from J; bases unmatched to any gene: 4. In germline, CDR1 is MGHRA, CDR2 YSYEKL. Authors' processing steps: Sample TCR counts, which ranged from about 20,000 to 700,000, had a median of approximately 95,000. TCRdb itself ran the RACE reads through MiXCR, one entry per CDR3 protein. V and J calls and clone size were set by TCRdb, not the authors. Of around 45,000 distinct CDR3 sequences in the sample, 4.4% are singletons; the top ten hold around 5.5%.

The chain recombines TRBV4-1 with TRBJ2-7; TRBD2 matches at 14 bases. This sequence originates from a human donor in good health. Some clones in this sample may be carry-over from other donors' samples. Specimen: whole blood. This chain's CDR3 is CASSRGLAGEDEQYF. CDR3 DNA sequence: TGCGCCAGCAGCCGGGGACTAGCGGGAGAAGACGAGCAGTACTTC.